This T cell receptor beta chain was profiled in a study of T cell repertoires in cytomegalovirus infection. TCRdb re-called the reads through MiXCR, storing one row per CDR3 protein. Found here are 450,000 to 550,000 distinct CDR3 sequences, 15% to 20% of them singletons; the top ten hold 20% to 30%. This clonotype has at least ten counts. CDR1 is LNHDA and CDR2 is SQIVND in the germline V gene (reference sequence). There are 14 residues in the CDR3. Trimming removed 4 bases from V and 0 bases from J, with 7 bases in between. This chain links TRBV19 with TRBJ2-4; no definite D call. Sequences were obtained from CD8+ T cells from PBMCs. The TCR sequence derives from a human donor in good health (CMV status not recorded). Some clones in this sample may be carry-over from other donors' samples. The DNA of the CDR3 is TGTGCCAGTAGTACGGTCTTAGCCAAAAACATTCAGTACTTC. Translated: CASSTVLAKNIQYF.